The 25 T cell receptor beta chains given below trace back to one sample, sequenced in a study of fetal regulatory T cell absence and autoimmunity. The method was immunoSEQ multiplex PCR; TCRdb's version includes in-frame clones alone and lacks a portion of them. This sample carries about 43,000 clones, about four fifths of them seen once, and the ten largest clones take roughly 0.37%. The sample was cord blood. The receptors derive from a newborn boy with IPEX syndrome.

The chain employs TRBV6-6 and TRBJ2-7; D tentatively fits TRBD1 or TRBD2 (5 bases each). The CDR3 length is 13 residues. Trimming took 7 bases from V and 3 from J, leaving 13 bases between them. Germline-derived CDR1 and CDR2 are MNHNY and SVGAGI (reference sequence). CDR3 DNA: TGTGCCAGCACGTACGGGACGGGCTACGAGCAGTACTTC. Protein: CASTYGTGYEQYF.

This clone appeared a few times. This chain connects TRBV4-1 to TRBJ1-1; a weak D match, TRBD1 (6 bases). The CDR3 is 14 amino acids. CDR1 and CDR2 (germline): MGHRA, YSYEKL. V dropped 0 bases and J dropped 1 base, with 6 bases sitting between them. The CDR3 coding sequence is TGCGCCAGCAGCCAAGAGGGGGCGAACACTGAAGCTTTCTTT. Protein product: CASSQEGANTEAFF.

V usage is TRBV4-3 and J usage is TRBJ2-7; no firm D call. The CDR3 extends over 14 amino acids. In germline, CDR1 is LGHNA, CDR2 YSLEER. Trimming stripped 1 base from V and 4 bases from J, with 11 bases between. DNA of the CDR3: TGCGCCAGCAGCCAAGGCTCCTTTGGTTACGAGCAGTACTTC. Encoded protein: CASSQGSFGYEQYF.

Only a few counts were recorded for this clone. The chain couples TRBV10-3 to TRBJ1-2; D is possibly TRBD1 (6 bases). Trimming removed 7 bases at V and 2 bases at J, with 11 bases between. The germline CDR1 and CDR2 sequences are ENHRY and SYGVKD. The length of the CDR3 is 13 residues. This CDR3 reads CAITRTGNYGYTF. CDR3 DNA sequence: TGTGCCATCACCAGAACAGGGAACTATGGCTACACCTTC.

The genes are TRBV5-6 and TRBJ2-1; D unclear. Germline V gene lookup returns CDR1 SGHDT and CDR2 YYEEEE. Trimming took 0 bases from V and 8 from J, leaving 9 bases between them. This CDR3 is built from 13 residues. Written as DNA, the CDR3 is TGTGCCAGCAGCTTGGTCGGGTTATATGAGCAGTTCTTC. It codes for CASSLVGLYEQFF.

This clone is a singleton in its sample. One end of the junction fails to match germline, which may point to a read error. The V call is TRBV11-3, the J call TRBJ2-1; TRBD2 agrees at 15 bases. Germline values: CDR1 SGHNT, CDR2 YENEEA. The CDR3 sequence is 15 residues long. In nucleotides, the CDR3 is TGTGCCAGCAGCCAGACCGGGACTAGCGGGAGGAAGGCCGTCTTC. It codes for CASSQTGTSGRKAVF.

The J gene is TRBJ2-4, the V gene TRBV27; the D call may be TRBD1 or TRBD2 (5 bases each). Germline V gene lookup returns CDR1 MNHEY and CDR2 SMNVEV (reference sequence). The V end lost 3 bases, the J end lost 5 bases, and 11 bases lay between the germline ends. The CDR3 runs 14 residues. CDR3 sequence reads: CASSLIGAENIQYF. The CDR3 DNA follows: TGTGCCAGCAGTTTGATCGGGGCCGAAAACATTCAGTACTTC.

V is TRBV5-4 and J is TRBJ2-1; 15 bases map to TRBD2. The V segment lost 9 bases and the J segment 8 bases; nucleotides outside the gene matches: 21. CDR1 and CDR2 from the germline V gene are SGHNT and YYREEE (reference sequence). This CDR3 has 19 amino acids. The chain's CDR3 is CAIPGSGLAGGRPPDEQFF. As DNA, the CDR3 is TGTGCCATCCCCGGGTCGGGACTAGCGGGAGGAAGACCGCCCGATGAGCAGTTCTTC.

This chain joins TRBV5-1 and TRBJ1-4; 8 bases align to TRBD1. From germline, CDR1 is SGHRS and CDR2 YFSETQ. The CDR3 length is 17 residues. V was pared by 0 bases and J by 8 bases, with 12 bases of the junction left unmatched. The CDR3 DNA sequence: TGCGCCAGCAGCTTGGCAGGGGGCGCTCAGGGAAGGGAAAAACTGTTTTTT. Protein sequence: CASSLAGGAQGREKLFF.

V is TRBV7-8 and J is TRBJ2-1, with 7 bases matching TRBD2. Trimming removed 3 bases from V and 3 bases from J; junction bases left unmatched: 5. The CDR3 runs to 15 residues. CDR1 is SGHVS and CDR2 is FQNEAQ in the germline V gene. This CDR3 is CASSFLGGDYNEQFF. CDR3 DNA sequence: TGTGCCAGCAGCTTCTTGGGGGGGGACTACAATGAGCAGTTCTTC.

The chain links TRBV27 to TRBJ2-3; D is possibly TRBD1 (6 bases). The germline CDR1 and CDR2 sequences are MNHEY and SMNVEV (reference sequence). Trimming pared 7 bases from V and 0 bases from J, leaving 14 bases between. This CDR3 comprises 15 residues. The DNA for the CDR3 is TGTGCCAGCACCGGGACATCTGATAGCACAGATACGCAGTATTTT. Protein: CASTGTSDSTDTQYF.

CDR3: CASSRRAGGYNEQFF. The CDR3 coding sequence is TGTGCCAGCAGCCGTCGGGCGGGAGGGTACAATGAGCAGTTCTTC. The chain has TRBV7-9 and TRBJ2-1, with TRBD2 matching over 9 bases. From germline, CDR1 is SEHNR and CDR2 FQNEAQ (reference sequence). J was trimmed by 4 bases and V by 5 bases; bases with no gene match: 6. This CDR3 is 15 amino acids long.

The CDR3 nucleotides are TGTGCCAGCAGTCTAGGGGGCGCGAACACTGAAGCTTTCTTT. It encodes CASSLGGANTEAFF. The chain recombines TRBV5-4 with TRBJ1-1; 7 nucleotides match TRBD1. Germline CDR1 reads SGHNT; CDR2 reads YYREEE (reference sequence). The CDR3 sequence is 14 residues long. Germline trimming cut 5 bases from V and 1 base from J; bases unmatched to any gene: 5.

In this sample, this clone turned up a few times. The V gene is TRBV30, the J gene TRBJ1-2, with D possibly matching TRBD1 (5 bases). There are 13 residues in the CDR3. Germline V CDR1 and CDR2: GTSNPN, SVGIG (reference sequence). The ends were cut back, 0 bases at V and 8 bases at J, with 13 bases in the middle. The CDR3 loop is CAWSVQVGSGYTF. For the CDR3, the DNA is TGTGCCTGGAGTGTACAGGTGGGCTCCGGCTACACCTTC.

CDR3: CASSGYPTDTQYF. In nucleotides, the CDR3 is TGTGCCAGCAGCGGCTACCCCACAGATACGCAGTATTTT. The chain couples TRBV9 to TRBJ2-3; D gene ambiguous. The germline V gene has CDR1 SGDLS and CDR2 YYNGEE. The CDR3 consists of 13 residues. Trimming left V 3 bases short and J 2 bases short, with 7 bases between.

This chain joins TRBV5-1 and TRBJ2-3; 12 bases are shared with TRBD2. CDR3 length equals 18 residues. Germline CDR1 is SGHRS and CDR2 is YFSETQ. J gave up 2 bases and V 0 bases, and 7 bases lay outside the gene matches. The CDR3 DNA reads as TGCGCCAGCAGCTTGGGACTAGCGGGAGATTCCTCCACAGATACGCAGTATTTT. This codes for CASSLGLAGDSSTDTQYF.

V and J are TRBV27 and TRBJ2-3, with 9 bases fitting TRBD1. The germline V gene has CDR1 MNHEY and CDR2 SMNVEV (reference sequence). Trimming at V came to 4 bases and at J to 3 bases, leaving 5 bases not matched to a gene. This CDR3 has 15 amino acids. CDR3: CASSSGQGWTDTQYF. DNA for the CDR3: TGTGCCAGCAGTTCCGGACAGGGGTGGACAGATACGCAGTATTTT.

Comment on this clone: In the same sample, other DNA sequences code for this CDR3. V is TRBV18 and J is TRBJ1-3; the D is unclear. This CDR3 spans 14 amino acids. Germline assignment: CDR1 KGHSH and CDR2 LQKENI. Trimming cost V 1 base and J 2 bases, with 6 bases left between them. CDR3 coding DNA: TGTGCCAGCTCACCACGGGGAACTGGAAACACCATATATTTT. Encoded protein: CASSPRGTGNTIYF.

This chain links TRBV30 with TRBJ1-1, with 8 bases aligning to TRBD1. The CDR3 consists of 16 residues. Trimming removed 0 bases from V and 0 bases from J; junction bases left unmatched: 6. Germline V gene data show CDR1 as GTSNPN and CDR2 as SVGIG (reference sequence). The CDR3 protein is CAWSVLTGALNTEAFF. DNA for the CDR3: TGTGCCTGGAGTGTCCTGACAGGGGCCCTGAACACTGAAGCTTTCTTT. Full variable domain (outside the CDR3, taken from reference TRBV30 and TRBJ1-1): SQTIHQWPATLVQPVGSPLSLECTVEGTSNPNLYWYRQAAGRGLQLLFYSVGIGQISSEVPQNLSASRPQDRQFILSSKKLLLSDSGFYLCAWSVLTGALNTEAFFGQGTRLTVV.

The chain employs TRBV7-9 and TRBJ1-2; 8 bases are a match to TRBD1. Germline assignment: CDR1 SEHNR and CDR2 FQNEAQ (reference sequence). V lost 2 bases and J lost 8; bases outside the gene matches: 7. The CDR3 covers 14 residues. CDR3 loop: CASSLNRDRGGYTF. CDR3 coding DNA: TGTGCCAGCAGCTTAAATCGTGACAGGGGCGGCTACACCTTC.

A note on this clone: The identical CDR3 is also encoded by other nucleotide sequences in the sample. The V and J genes are TRBV5-1 and TRBJ1-1, with D possibly being TRBD1 (5 bases). V gave up 0 bases and J gave up 2 bases, with 11 bases separating them. This CDR3 region has 15 residues. Germline V gene lookup returns CDR1 SGHRS and CDR2 YFSETQ. This chain's CDR3 is CASSLAGTVNTEAFF. CDR3 coding DNA: TGCGCCAGCAGCTTGGCCGGGACGGTTAACACTGAAGCTTTCTTT.

CDR3 nucleotides: TGTGCCAGCAGTGACTCGGGGAGGGTGCGAAGGAATGAGCAGTTCTTC. Translating it yields CASSDSGRVRRNEQFF. The chain links TRBV6-4 to TRBJ2-1, with 7 bases matching TRBD2. Germline values: CDR1 MRHNA, CDR2 SNTAGT. The CDR3 is 16 residues long. J lost 7 bases, V lost 0 bases, and 9 bases had no gene match.

This chain joins TRBV19 and TRBJ1-2, with D perhaps TRBD1 (5 bases). Trimming took 6 bases from V and 4 from J, leaving 12 bases between them. CDR1 and CDR2 (germline): LNHDA, SQIVND (reference sequence). This CDR3 is built from 13 residues. In DNA form, the CDR3 reads TGTGCCAGTAGCCCCGGGACTCGCTATGGCTACACCTTC. Protein product: CASSPGTRYGYTF.

V and J are TRBV7-2 and TRBJ1-5; unclear D gene. Germline CDR1 is SGHTA and CDR2 is FQGNSA. Between the trimmed V and J ends, which lost 0 bases and 3 bases, there was a span of 6 bases. The CDR3 is 14 amino acids. In DNA, the CDR3 is TGTGCCAGCAGCTTAGCGCGGTTCAATCAGCCCCAGCATTTT. This codes for CASSLARFNQPQHF. Filled out from reference TRBV7-2 and TRBJ1-5, the complete variable domain reads GAGVSQSPSNKVTEKGKDVELRCDPISGHTALYWYRQSLGQGLEFLIYFQGNSAPDKSGLPSDRFSAERTGGSVSTLTIQRTQQEDSAVYLCASSLARFNQPQHFGDGTRLSIL.

V usage is TRBV4-2 and J usage is TRBJ2-1; 8 bases line up with TRBD2. Germline CDR1 and CDR2: LGHNA and YNFKEQ. After removal of 1 base from V and 2 bases from J, the junction contained 4 bases not matched to a gene. The CDR3 consists of 16 residues. In DNA, the CDR3 is TGTGCCAGCAGCCAAGGGTTAGCGGGACCCTACAATGAGCAGTTCTTC. Translating it yields CASSQGLAGPYNEQFF.